Following are 10 T cell receptor beta chains from one sample sequenced in a study of CD8+ T cells in alopecia areata. RNA was isolated and reverse transcribed to cDNA, the sequencing template. Measured with immunoSEQ multiplex PCR; TCRdb has only the in-frame clones, and not every one. The table includes around 180,000 clones, around 60% detected once. The sample's treatment: oral pan-JAK inhibitor, 5-10 mg twice daily. The sample was CD4+ T cells sorted from blood, taken around week 50, from a patient treated with tofacitinib. Source of these receptors: a human donor with alopecia areata.

In DNA form, the CDR3 reads TGCAGCGTCCTAAAGGGACTAGCCCACCCCAATGAGCAGTTCTTC. This translates into CSVLKGLAHPNEQFF. The rearrangement links TRBV29-1 to TRBJ2-1; TRBD2 aligns across 9 bases. V lost 6 bases, J lost 6 bases, and 12 bases stayed unmatched. Germline values: CDR1 SQVTM, CDR2 ANQGSEA. This CDR3 is built from 15 residues.

The V and J genes are TRBV4-2 and TRBJ2-1, with D perhaps matching TRBD1 or TRBD2 (5 bases each). V lost 4 bases to trimming and J lost 4 bases, with 20 bases between them. Germline V CDR1 and CDR2: LGHNA, YNFKEQ. This CDR3 has 17 residues. CDR3 sequence: CASSRQQIEGQYNEQFF. As DNA, the CDR3 is TGTGCCAGCAGCCGACAGCAGATAGAGGGGCAATACAATGAGCAGTTCTTC.

The chain uses TRBV5-6 and TRBJ2-5; 12 nucleotides align to TRBD2. Germline V gene data show CDR1 as SGHDT and CDR2 as YYEEEE. The J segment lost 1 base and the V segment lost 4 bases, leaving 5 bases of the junction unmatched. The CDR3 spans 16 residues. The CDR3 sequence is CASSTRTSGTQETQYF. The CDR3 DNA follows: TGTGCCAGCAGCACGAGGACTAGCGGGACCCAAGAGACCCAGTACTTC.

The chain employs TRBV29-1 and TRBJ2-1; tentatively, D is TRBD2 (5 bases). Looked up from germline, CDR1 is SQVTM and CDR2 is ANQGSEA. CDR3 size: 16 residues. The ends were cut back, 6 bases at V and 2 bases at J, with 20 bases in the middle. The CDR3 reads CSVRFGVLGAYNEQFF. The CDR3 nucleotides are TGCAGCGTGAGGTTCGGGGTCCTAGGCGCCTACAATGAGCAGTTCTTC.

This clone was seen just once. The genes are TRBV11-2 and TRBJ1-4, with D uncertain. This CDR3 is built from 16 residues. In germline, CDR1 is SGHAT, CDR2 FQNNGV. The V and J ends lost 5 bases and 4 bases respectively, with 17 bases between them. The CDR3 sequence: CASSPWREHVNEKLFF. CDR3 coding DNA: TGTGCCAGCAGCCCGTGGCGGGAGCACGTTAATGAAAAACTGTTTTTT.

This chain's CDR3 is CASSLAAKNSPLHF. The CDR3 nucleotides read TGTGCCAGCAGCTTGGCCGCGAAAAATTCACCCCTCCACTTT. V usage is TRBV5-6 and J usage is TRBJ1-6; D remains unclear. V lost 0 bases and J lost 7, with 8 bases in between. The germline gives CDR1 SGHDT, CDR2 YYEEEE. The CDR3 sequence is 14 residues long.

This clone was detected a few times. The chain links TRBV11-2 to TRBJ2-3; D is undetermined. Trimming cost V 1 base and J 8 bases, with 7 bases left between them. Germline V lookup: CDR1 SGHAT, CDR2 FQNNGV. CDR3 length equals 12 residues. CDR3 loop: CASSLASTTQYF. The CDR3, as DNA: TGTGCCAGCAGCTTAGCATCGACTACGCAGTATTTT.

The rearrangement uses TRBV5-1 and TRBJ2-1; 7 nucleotides agree with TRBD2. Losses at the gene ends were 0 bases for V and 7 bases for J; bases not matched to a gene: 13. Germline lookup yields CDR1 SGHRS and CDR2 YFSETQ. CDR3 size: 17 residues. The chain's CDR3 is CASSLAARGGVGNEQFF. As DNA, the CDR3 is TGCGCCAGCAGCTTGGCGGCTCGGGGAGGGGTCGGGAATGAGCAGTTCTTC.

This clone was counted a few times. V is TRBV5-1 and J is TRBJ1-5; D gene unclear. Germline V gene data show CDR1 as SGHRS and CDR2 as YFSETQ. V was clipped by 1 base and J by 4 bases, with 6 bases between them. This CDR3 region has 13 residues. CDR3 nucleotide sequence: TGCGCCAGCAGCTTGTCAGAGAATCAGCCCCAGCATTTT. Translation: CASSLSENQPQHF.

CDR3 loop: CAWDGGPEAFF. Written as DNA, the CDR3 is TGTGCCTGGGACGGGGGACCTGAAGCTTTCTTT. J is TRBJ1-1 and V is TRBV30; D may be TRBD1 (5 bases). From germline, CDR1 is GTSNPN and CDR2 SVGIG (reference sequence). The V gene lost 5 bases and the J gene lost 6 bases, with 10 bases spanning the gap. This CDR3 region has 11 residues.